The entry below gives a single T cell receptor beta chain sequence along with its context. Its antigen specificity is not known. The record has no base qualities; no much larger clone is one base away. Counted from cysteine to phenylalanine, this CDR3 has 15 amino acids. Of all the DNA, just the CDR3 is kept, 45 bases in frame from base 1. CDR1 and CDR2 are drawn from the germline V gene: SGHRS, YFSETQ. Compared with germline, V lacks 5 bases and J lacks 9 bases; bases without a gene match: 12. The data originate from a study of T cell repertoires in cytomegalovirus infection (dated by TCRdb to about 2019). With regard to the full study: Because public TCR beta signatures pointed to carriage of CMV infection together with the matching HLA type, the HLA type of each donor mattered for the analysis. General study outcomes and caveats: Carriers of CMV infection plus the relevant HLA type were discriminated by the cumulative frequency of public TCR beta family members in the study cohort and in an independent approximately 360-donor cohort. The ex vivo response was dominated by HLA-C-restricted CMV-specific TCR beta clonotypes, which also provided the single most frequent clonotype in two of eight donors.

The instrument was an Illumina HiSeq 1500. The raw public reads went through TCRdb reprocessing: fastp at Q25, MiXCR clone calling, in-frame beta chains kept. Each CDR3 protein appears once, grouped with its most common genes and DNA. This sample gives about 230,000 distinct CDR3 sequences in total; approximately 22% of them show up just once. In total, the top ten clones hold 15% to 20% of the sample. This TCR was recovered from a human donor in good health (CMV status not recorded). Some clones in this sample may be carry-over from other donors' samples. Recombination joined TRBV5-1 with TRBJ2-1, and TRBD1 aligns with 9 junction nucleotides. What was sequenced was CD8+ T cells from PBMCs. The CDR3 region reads CASRPRDREGSEQFF. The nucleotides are TGCGCCAGCAGACCCCGGGACAGGGAAGGTAGTGAGCAGTTCTTC.